The sequence of this T cell receptor beta chain was determined in a study of cytomegalovirus exposure and HLA in healthy donors. Study background: Earlier, 200 million or so T cells were analyzed, and fewer than 120 million unique TCR beta sequences were found among them.

Study-wide results and caveats: A few CMV-associated chains proved CMV antigen-specific in vitro.

With 60 Vbeta and 13 Jbeta primers, the PCR was carried out. Profiled with immunoSEQ multiplex PCR; TCRdb holds only in-frame clones, not every one. The sample records over 20,000 clones, about four fifths being singletons. Details on this clone: Its target is not known.

The clonotype originates from a male donor in good health and CMV-seronegative. The sample was PBMCs.

In DNA form, the CDR3 reads TGTGCCAGCAGCTTGGGGACTAGCGGGAGTATCCCCTACGAGCAGTACTTC. Translated: CASSLGTSGSIPYEQYF. This sequence joins TRBV7-2 and TRBJ2-7, with 14 bases aligning to TRBD2. From germline, CDR1 is SGHTA and CDR2 FQGNSA. The V segment lost 3 bases and the J segment 2 bases; nucleotides outside the gene matches: 6. The CDR3 is 17 residues long.